Presented here are 23 T cell receptor beta chains from one specimen sequenced in a study of post-analysis software for immune sequencing data. General observations from the study: Higher frequency in patients than in controls was seen for about five TRBV segments, with TRBV5-6, TRBV5-1 and TRBV20-1 among them.

cDNA libraries of TCR beta carried unique molecular identifiers. TCRdb re-derived calls from the PCR reads in MiXCR, one entry per CDR3 protein. The table includes some 800,000 distinct CDR3 sequences, 40% to 55% detected once. Antigens of these TCRs are unknown. The specimen was blood. All receptors come from a girl aged 10 to 17 with multiple sclerosis.

This chain joins TRBV7-9 and TRBJ2-3, with a tentative D call TRBD2 (7 bases). The V end was cut by 5 bases, the J end by 11 bases, with 23 bases between. This CDR3 is 15 amino acids long. The germline V gene encodes CDR1 SEHNR and CDR2 FQNEAQ (reference sequence). CDR3 loop: CASSNPRGASIEQYF. The CDR3 nucleotides read TGTGCCAGCAGCAACCCCCGGGGGGCCTCCATCGAGCAGTATTTT. The full variable domain, with the rest looked up from reference TRBV7-9 and TRBJ2-3, is DTGVSQNPRHKITKRGQNVTFRCDPISEHNRLYWYRQTLGQGPEFLTYFQNEAQLEKSRLLSDRFSAERPKGSFSTLEIQRTEQGDSAMYLCASSNPRGASIEQYFGPGTRLTVL.

The chain uses TRBV29-1 and TRBJ2-5, with a possible D match to TRBD2 (6 bases). The germline gives CDR1 SQVTM, CDR2 ANQGSEA. CDR3 length: 11 amino acids. Trimming shortened V by 4 bases and J by 5 bases, and 8 bases separated the two germline ends. CDR3 DNA: TGCAGCGTTGGGGCGGGGGAGACCCAGTACTTC. Amino acid sequence: CSVGAGETQYF.

The chain carries TRBV29-1 and TRBJ2-7; 7 nucleotides match TRBD1. Germline lookup yields CDR1 SQVTM and CDR2 ANQGSEA. The CDR3 length is 13 residues. Trimming cost V 6 bases and J 2 bases; bases outside gene matches: 7. CDR3 sequence reads: CSVRTGAAYEQYF. In DNA form, the CDR3 reads TGCAGCGTGCGGACAGGTGCCGCCTACGAGCAGTACTTC.

The chain links TRBV6-2 or TRBV6-3 to TRBJ2-3; D not certain. Trimming took off 0 bases at V and 6 bases at J, with 16 bases between the two ends. Germline CDR1 MNHEY, CDR2 SVGEGT. CDR3 length equals 16 residues. CDR3 sequence reads: CASSYSIIGVSDTQYF. The CDR3 coding sequence is TGTGCCAGCAGTTACTCGATCATCGGAGTCTCCGATACGCAGTATTTT.

This clonotype has just a few counts. V and J are TRBV5-1 and TRBJ1-1, with TRBD1 as a possible D gene (5 bases). Trimming took off 0 bases at V and 4 bases at J, with 10 bases between the two ends. The CDR3 has 14 amino acids. The germline V gene encodes CDR1 SGHRS and CDR2 YFSETQ. In DNA form, the CDR3 reads TGCGCCAGCAGCTTGGCCGGGGGATCCACTGAAGCTTTCTTT. This sequence encodes CASSLAGGSTEAFF.

This rearrangement joins TRBV6-6 to TRBJ2-4, with D unclear. The J call is in doubt because the DNA end fits TRBJ2-7 better. This CDR3 has 8 amino acids. The germline gives CDR1 MNHNY, CDR2 SVGAGI (reference sequence). This chain's CDR3 is CASNEQYF. CDR3 nucleotide sequence: TGTGCCAGCAACGAGCAGTACTTC.

This chain links TRBV5-1 with TRBJ2-1, with D perhaps TRBD2 (6 bases). CDR1 SGHRS and CDR2 YFSETQ come from the germline V gene. The CDR3 spans 15 residues. Trimming took off 6 bases at V and 0 bases at J, with 13 bases between the two ends. CDR3 in DNA: TGCGCCAGCACGGCTAGCGCGAACTCCTACAATGAGCAGTTCTTC. Amino acid sequence: CASTASANSYNEQFF.

The CDR3: CASSSRGINYGYTF. The CDR3 bases are TGTGCCAGCAGTAGCAGGGGGATAAACTATGGCTACACCTTC. J is TRBJ1-2 and V is TRBV6-5; 7 bases are a match to TRBD1. J was trimmed by 2 bases and V by 5 bases; bases with no gene match: 5. Germline loops: CDR1 MNHEY, CDR2 SVGAGI. There are 14 residues in the CDR3.

The J gene is TRBJ2-4, the V gene TRBV27; 12 bases are shared with TRBD2. The J call may be mistaken, given a closer DNA end match to TRBJ2-5. Looked up from germline, CDR1 is MNHEY and CDR2 is SMNVEV (reference sequence). The CDR3 consists of 15 residues. CDR3 loop: CASSPEGLAGETQYF. The CDR3 bases are TGTGCCAGCAGTCCTGAGGGACTAGCGGGAGAGACCCAGTACTTC.

The chain recombines TRBV7-3 with TRBJ2-2; 14 nucleotides line up with TRBD2. There are 19 residues in the CDR3. Germline CDR1 reads SGHTA; CDR2 reads FQGTGA. V was pared by 1 base and J by 4 bases, with 8 bases of the junction left unmatched. The CDR3 here is CASSLNGGLAGVGTGELFF. CDR3 DNA sequence: TGTGCCAGCAGCTTAAATGGGGGACTAGCGGGAGTCGGCACCGGGGAGCTGTTTTTT.

Concerning this clonotype: An end of the junction does not agree with germline; a read error may underlie this. V is TRBV7-3 and J is TRBJ2-7; 9 nucleotides agree with TRBD1. This CDR3 is built from 13 residues. CDR1 SGHTA and CDR2 FQGTGA come from the germline V gene. CDR3 sequence: CTSSPRQGGEQYF. DNA of the CDR3: TGTACCAGCAGCCCAAGACAGGGGGGGGAGCAGTACTTC.

This clonotype has only a few counts. The chain joins TRBV6-1 to TRBJ1-1; TRBD1 matches at 7 bases. CDR3 length: 13 amino acids. After removal of 7 bases from V and 0 bases from J, the junction contained 2 bases not matched to a gene. Germline values: CDR1 MNHNS, CDR2 SASEGT. The CDR3 loop reads CASTGTVNTEAFF. As DNA, the CDR3 is TGTGCCAGCACAGGGACAGTGAACACTGAAGCTTTCTTT.

V and J are TRBV14 and TRBJ2-1; maybe TRBD1 (6 bases). V lost 2 bases, J lost 1 base, and 9 bases lay in between. The CDR3 length is 15 residues. From germline, CDR1 is SGHDN and CDR2 FVKESK. Written as DNA, the CDR3 is TGTGCCAGCAGCCAAACCAGGGGTTCCTACAATGAGCAGTTCTTC. It encodes CASSQTRGSYNEQFF. The full variable domain, rest sourced from reference TRBV14 and TRBJ2-1, is EAGVTQFPSHSVIEKGQTVTLRCDPISGHDNLYWYRRVMGKEIKFLLHFVKESKQDESGMPNNRFLAERTGGTYSTLKVQPAELEDSGVYFCASSQTRGSYNEQFFGPGTRLTVL.

This clonotype was picked up a small number of times. The chain recombines TRBV2 with TRBJ2-3; TRBD1 matches 7 bases. J was trimmed by 4 bases and V by 8 bases; bases with no gene match: 3. This CDR3 spans 12 amino acids. Germline CDR1 and CDR2: SNHLY and FYNNEI. Written as DNA, the CDR3 is TGTGCCAGCCGACAGGGATCAGATACGCAGTATTTT. It codes for CASRQGSDTQYF.

The V call is TRBV6-2 or TRBV6-3, the J call TRBJ2-1; perhaps TRBD1 as D (6 bases). The CDR3 runs to 14 residues. V lost 2 bases to trimming and J lost 5 bases, with 10 bases between them. The germline V gene encodes CDR1 MNHEY and CDR2 SVGEGT. This chain's CDR3 is CASSYRGMHNEQFF. The DNA for the CDR3 is TGTGCCAGCAGTTACAGGGGGATGCACAATGAGCAGTTCTTC.

The J gene is TRBJ1-2, the V gene TRBV5-6; D is undetermined. Germline V CDR1 and CDR2: SGHDT, YYEEEE. This CDR3 spans 12 amino acids. The V end lost 1 base, the J end lost 8 bases, and 9 bases lay between the germline ends. The CDR3 DNA reads TGTGCCAGCAGCTTGCGAAAACGAGGCTACACCTTC. This sequence encodes CASSLRKRGYTF.

This chain connects TRBV5-1 to TRBJ1-1, with D possibly matching TRBD1 (5 bases). The V end was cut by 0 bases, the J end by 0 bases, with 21 bases between. Germline CDR1 and CDR2: SGHRS and YFSETQ. The CDR3 covers 19 residues. The CDR3 bases are TGCGCCAGCAGCTTGGAAGGGGTCGACGGGCTAAATTTGAACACTGAAGCTTTCTTT. Residues: CASSLEGVDGLNLNTEAFF.

The chain is built from TRBV20-1 and TRBJ2-1; D is unclear. The V gene lost 0 bases and the J gene lost 10 bases, with 10 bases spanning the gap. Germline V gene sequence: CDR1 DFQATT, CDR2 SNEGSKA (reference sequence). The CDR3 is 12 amino acids. The CDR3, as DNA: TGCAGTGCTAGAGATTGGGTAGGAGAGCAGTTCTTC. This gives the protein CSARDWVGEQFF.

The rearrangement uses TRBV20-1 and TRBJ2-1; perhaps TRBD2 as D (5 bases). The J call may be in error: the DNA end matches TRBJ2-7 better. The germline gives CDR1 DFQATT, CDR2 SNEGSKA (reference sequence). The CDR3 covers 16 residues. CDR3 coding DNA: TGCAGTGCTAGAGCCGAGGGAGCACCGAACTACAATGAGCAGTACTTC. It specifies CSARAEGAPNYNEQYF.

V gene TRBV20-1 combines with J gene TRBJ2-7; 8 nucleotides match TRBD2. Germline V gene lookup returns CDR1 DFQATT and CDR2 SNEGSKA (reference sequence). The CDR3 has 14 residues. The V gene end was trimmed by 6 bases and the J gene end by 1 base; junction bases not matched to a gene: 8. DNA of the CDR3: TGCAGTGCCGGCCAAACTAGCGGATCCTACGAGCAGTACTTC. Its translation is CSAGQTSGSYEQYF.

The J gene is TRBJ1-1, the V gene TRBV4-3; 8 nucleotides agree with TRBD1. CDR1 is LGHNA and CDR2 is YSLEER in the germline V gene. The CDR3 contains 19 residues. Germline trimming cut 4 bases from V and 3 bases from J; bases unmatched to any gene: 19. The DNA of the CDR3 is TGCGCCAGCAGCCGAGCTCCCTGGGACAGGCCCATCGGGGACACTGAAGCTTTCTTT. Its protein product is CASSRAPWDRPIGDTEAFF.

The V gene is TRBV5-1, the J gene TRBJ2-5; D is perhaps TRBD1 (6 bases). Trimming pared 4 bases from V and 4 bases from J, leaving 17 bases between. Germline assignment: CDR1 SGHRS and CDR2 YFSETQ. The CDR3 runs to 15 residues. CDR3 coding DNA: TGCGCCAGCAGCGTGGAGACAGGAGGTCCAGAGACCCAGTACTTC. Its translation is CASSVETGGPETQYF.

The chain links TRBV29-1 to TRBJ2-3; a weak D match, TRBD1 (6 bases). This CDR3 region has 16 residues. Germline lookup yields CDR1 SQVTM and CDR2 ANQGSEA. The germline V and J ends were trimmed by 3 bases and 8 bases, with 24 bases remaining between them. In nucleotides, the CDR3 is TGCAGCGTTGAGCCGGACAGCACTGTCTCTGGGGTTACGCAGTATTTT. It codes for CSVEPDSTVSGVTQYF.